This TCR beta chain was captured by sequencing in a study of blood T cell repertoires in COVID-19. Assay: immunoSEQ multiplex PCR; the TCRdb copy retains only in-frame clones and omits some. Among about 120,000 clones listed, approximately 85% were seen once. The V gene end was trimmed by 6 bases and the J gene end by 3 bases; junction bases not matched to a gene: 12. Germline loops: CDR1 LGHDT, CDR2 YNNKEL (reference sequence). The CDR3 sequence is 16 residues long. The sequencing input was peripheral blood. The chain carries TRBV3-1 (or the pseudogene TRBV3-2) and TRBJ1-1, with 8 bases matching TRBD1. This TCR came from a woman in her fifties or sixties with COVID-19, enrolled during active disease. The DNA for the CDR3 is TGTGCCAGCAGGCCTCAAACCCAGGGGGCGCACACTGAAGCTTTCTTT. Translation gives CASRPQTQGAHTEAFF.